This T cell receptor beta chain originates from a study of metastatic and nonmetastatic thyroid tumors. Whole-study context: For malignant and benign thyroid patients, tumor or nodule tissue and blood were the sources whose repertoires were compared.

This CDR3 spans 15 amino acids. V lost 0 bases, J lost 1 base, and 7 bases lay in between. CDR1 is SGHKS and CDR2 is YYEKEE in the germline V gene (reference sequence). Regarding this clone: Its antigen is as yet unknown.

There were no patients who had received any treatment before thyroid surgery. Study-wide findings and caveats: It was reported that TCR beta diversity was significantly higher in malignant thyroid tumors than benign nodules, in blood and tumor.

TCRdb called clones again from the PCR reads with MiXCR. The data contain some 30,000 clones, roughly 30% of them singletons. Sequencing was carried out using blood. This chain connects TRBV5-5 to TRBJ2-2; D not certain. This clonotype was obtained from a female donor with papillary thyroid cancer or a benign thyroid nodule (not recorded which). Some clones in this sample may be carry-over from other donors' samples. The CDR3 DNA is TGTGCCAGCAGCTTGGTACCGTGGAACACCGGGGAGCTGTTTTTT. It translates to CASSLVPWNTGELFF.